The 22 T cell receptor beta chains presented below share a single source sample, sequenced in a study of technical replicates of blood from a few donors. Clones were sequenced by immunoSEQ multiplex PCR, and TCRdb holds only the in-frame ones, with some missing. Seen here are about 83,000 clones, around nine tenths observed once, and the top ten hold around 0.25%. Sample: T cells isolated from PBMCs. The receptors were sampled from a human donor in good health.

The V and J genes are TRBV6-5 and TRBJ1-1; D gene ambiguous. The CDR3 extends over 14 amino acids. Trimming took off 2 bases at V and 0 bases at J, with 7 bases between the two ends. Germline-derived CDR1 and CDR2 are MNHEY and SVGAGI. This CDR3 is CASSYGQMNTEAFF. CDR3 DNA: TGTGCCAGCAGTTACGGGCAAATGAACACTGAAGCTTTCTTT.

This clone was recorded a few times. This chain links TRBV6-4 with TRBJ2-1; a possible D gene is TRBD1 (5 bases). Trimming left V 4 bases short and J 0 bases short, with 10 bases between. Germline values: CDR1 MRHNA, CDR2 SNTAGT. This CDR3 region has 15 residues. CDR3 residues: CASSVQGYSYNEQFF. In DNA form, the CDR3 reads TGTGCCAGCAGTGTTCAGGGCTACTCCTACAATGAGCAGTTCTTC.

The chain combines TRBV5-1 with TRBJ2-1, with a possible D match to TRBD1 (6 bases). The V gene lost 4 bases and the J gene lost 1 base, with 15 bases spanning the gap. This CDR3 spans 16 amino acids. The germline gives CDR1 SGHRS, CDR2 YFSETQ. CDR3 region: CASSPKGVQSYNEQFF. Here the CDR3 DNA reads TGCGCCAGCAGCCCCAAGGGGGTCCAGTCCTACAATGAGCAGTTCTTC.

This clone was picked up one time. V usage is TRBV7-9 and J usage is TRBJ2-3; unclear D gene. Trimming took 2 bases from V and 4 from J, leaving 10 bases between them. The CDR3 runs to 14 residues. Germline lookup yields CDR1 SEHNR and CDR2 FQNEAQ (reference sequence). CDR3 loop: CASSLRPGADTQYF. CDR3 DNA: TGTGCCAGCAGCTTACGGCCAGGCGCAGATACGCAGTATTTT. Based on the CDR3 plus reference TRBV7-9 and TRBJ2-3, the full variable domain is DTGVSQNPRHKITKRGQNVTFRCDPISEHNRLYWYRQTLGQGPEFLTYFQNEAQLEKSRLLSDRFSAERPKGSFSTLEIQRTEQGDSAMYLCASSLRPGADTQYFGPGTRLTVL.

This clone came up a few times. The CDR3 protein is CASSQALNTEAFF. The CDR3, as DNA: TGTGCCAGCTCTCAAGCGTTGAACACTGAAGCTTTCTTT. The chain joins TRBV2 to TRBJ1-1; D remains ambiguous. Deletions cut 8 bases from V and 0 bases from J, with 10 bases between. Germline assignment: CDR1 SNHLY and CDR2 FYNNEI. This CDR3 region has 13 residues.

The rearrangement joins TRBV4-1 to TRBJ1-1, with a possible D match to TRBD1 (6 bases). Germline loops: CDR1 MGHRA, CDR2 YSYEKL. The length of the CDR3 is 17 residues. V was clipped by 1 base and J by 4 bases, with 19 bases between them. The CDR3: CASSQGYRGAQGTEAFF. In DNA form, the CDR3 reads TGCGCCAGCAGCCAAGGTTATCGGGGGGCACAGGGCACTGAAGCTTTCTTT.

This clone was counted once. J is TRBJ2-2 and V is TRBV13, with D uncertain. Germline CDR1 is PRHDT and CDR2 is FYEKMQ (reference sequence). The V and J ends lost 5 bases and 3 bases respectively, with 10 bases between them. CDR3 size: 14 residues. The CDR3 protein is CASSDTVHTGELFF. The DNA of the CDR3 is TGTGCCAGCAGCGATACGGTCCACACCGGGGAGCTGTTTTTT.

The rearrangement links TRBV28 to TRBJ1-2; 7 bases are shared with TRBD1. Trimming cost V 7 bases and J 5 bases; bases outside gene matches: 16. The CDR3 length is 16 residues. Germline V gene sequence: CDR1 MDHEN, CDR2 SYDVKM. CDR3 residues: CASTTLGQSERYGYTF. CDR3 DNA sequence: TGTGCCAGCACCACCTTGGGACAGTCAGAGCGGTATGGCTACACCTTC.

This clone was seen only once. The chain combines TRBV5-1 with TRBJ1-6; no clear D gene. Trimming shortened V by 1 base and J by 8 bases, and 10 bases separated the two germline ends. CDR1 SGHRS and CDR2 YFSETQ come from the germline V gene. This CDR3 contains 14 residues. DNA for the CDR3: TGCGCCAGCAGCTTGAAAATAGTGGATTCACCCCTCCACTTT. Translation: CASSLKIVDSPLHF.

The chain employs TRBV6-5 and TRBJ1-5, with D uncertain. V was cut by 2 bases and J by 10 bases, with 12 bases left in between. This CDR3 is 13 amino acids long. Germline V lookup: CDR1 MNHEY, CDR2 SVGAGI. The chain's CDR3 is CASSYVRTGPQHF. DNA for the CDR3: TGTGCCAGCAGTTACGTACGGACTGGTCCCCAGCATTTT.

The chain has TRBV19 and TRBJ2-2; D call uncertain. The CDR3 is made up of 17 amino acids. Trimming cost V 3 bases and J 2 bases, with 16 bases left between them. The germline V gene encodes CDR1 LNHDA and CDR2 SQIVND (reference sequence). CDR3 in amino acids: CASSIPTPQINTGELFF. Written as DNA, the CDR3 is TGTGCCAGTAGTATCCCAACCCCACAGATCAACACCGGGGAGCTGTTTTTT.

The rearrangement links TRBV30 to TRBJ1-5; TRBD1 aligns across 8 bases. The germline V gene has CDR1 GTSNPN and CDR2 SVGIG (reference sequence). The CDR3 consists of 14 residues. The V gene end was trimmed by 5 bases and the J gene end by 7 bases; junction bases not matched to a gene: 10. The DNA of the CDR3 is TGTGCCTGGGGAAAAGGCAGGGGGCAACAGCCCCAGCATTTT. Protein sequence: CAWGKGRGQQPQHF.

The chain employs TRBV6-1 and TRBJ2-1; tentative D call: TRBD2 (6 bases). CDR3 length equals 15 residues. The germline gives CDR1 MNHNS, CDR2 SASEGT. The germline V and J ends were trimmed by 6 bases and 7 bases, with 19 bases remaining between them. The CDR3 region has the DNA TGTGCCAGCAGGGGAGGAAAATCACCAGGGAATGAGCAGTTCTTC. Translation: CASRGGKSPGNEQFF.

This clone has only one observation. This sequence joins TRBV4-1 and TRBJ1-2, with 7 bases aligning to TRBD1. The V gene end was trimmed by 3 bases and the J gene end by 2 bases; junction bases not matched to a gene: 9. Germline loops: CDR1 MGHRA, CDR2 YSYEKL. The CDR3 runs to 16 residues. CDR3 bases: TGCGCCAGCAGCCAGGCTGGGGGACAGCCAAACTATGGCTACACCTTC. Its protein product is CASSQAGGQPNYGYTF.

This clone was recorded a few times. This sequence joins TRBV7-9 and TRBJ2-2, with 7 bases that match TRBD1. From germline, CDR1 is SEHNR and CDR2 FQNEAQ (reference sequence). Trimming at V came to 3 bases and at J to 0 bases, leaving 7 bases not matched to a gene. The CDR3 runs to 17 residues. This CDR3 reads CASSLGSGGTNTGELFF. The CDR3 coding sequence is TGTGCCAGCAGCTTGGGGTCAGGGGGAACGAACACCGGGGAGCTGTTTTTT.

The genes are TRBV9 and TRBJ2-5; the match to TRBD2 covers 12 bases. Germline CDR1 SGDLS, CDR2 YYNGEE. CDR3 length: 14 residues. V trimming: 5 bases; J trimming: 4 bases; junction bases outside the gene matches: 3. The CDR3 is CASSAGLAGETQYF. CDR3 coding DNA: TGTGCCAGCAGTGCGGGACTAGCGGGAGAGACCCAGTACTTC.

V and J are TRBV2 and TRBJ1-4; possibly TRBD1 for D (6 bases). Per the germline V gene, CDR1 is SNHLY and CDR2 is FYNNEI. The CDR3 runs to 14 residues. Trimming removed 4 bases from V and 4 bases from J, with 10 bases in between. The CDR3 sequence is CASSVRRGNEKLFF. CDR3 DNA sequence: TGTGCCAGCAGTGTTCGCAGGGGTAATGAAAAACTGTTTTTT.

The J gene is TRBJ2-1, the V gene TRBV29-1; D unclear. V was pared by 6 bases and J by 6 bases, with 6 bases between. The V gene's germline CDR1 is SQVTM and CDR2 ANQGSEA. The CDR3 consists of 10 residues. Here the CDR3 DNA reads TGCAGCGTCGGTAGCAATGAGCAGTTCTTC. Amino acid sequence: CSVGSNEQFF.

This chain connects TRBV14 to TRBJ1-4; unclear D gene. CDR1 SGHDN and CDR2 FVKESK come from the germline V gene. The V gene lost 3 bases and the J gene lost 4 bases, with 12 bases spanning the gap. The CDR3 has 15 amino acids. In DNA, the CDR3 is TGTGCCAGCAGCCACCTGGAGGGCGGTAATGAAAAACTGTTTTTT. This codes for CASSHLEGGNEKLFF.

This sequence joins TRBV4-1 and TRBJ1-2; 9 nucleotides line up with TRBD1. The CDR3 is 19 amino acids. Germline V lookup: CDR1 MGHRA, CDR2 YSYEKL. V trimming: 0 bases; J trimming: 0 bases; junction bases outside the gene matches: 11. The chain's CDR3 is CASSQDYNRGLGSNYGYTF. The CDR3 DNA sequence: TGCGCCAGCAGCCAAGACTATAACAGGGGGCTAGGATCTAACTATGGCTACACCTTC.

The chain is built from TRBV5-1 and TRBJ2-2; the match to TRBD2 covers 8 bases. Per germline, CDR1 SGHRS and CDR2 YFSETQ. The CDR3 covers 16 residues. Trimming removed 0 bases from V and 6 bases from J; junction bases left unmatched: 7. The CDR3 nucleotides read TGCGCCAGCAGCTTGGCTGGCGGGGGGCCTCCCGGGGAGCTGTTTTTT. It codes for CASSLAGGGPPGELFF.

The chain employs TRBV29-1 and TRBJ2-7; the match to TRBD1 covers 10 bases. The CDR3 totals 12 residues. Germline CDR1 and CDR2: SQVTM and ANQGSEA. The ends lost 7 bases at V and 2 bases at J; junction bases unmatched: 2. The CDR3 reads CSGGTGAYEQYF. The CDR3 nucleotides read TGCAGCGGGGGGACAGGGGCCTACGAGCAGTACTTC.